Ten or more counts support the clone carrying this T cell receptor (beta chain). The data belong to a study of CD8+CD57+ T cells in acquired aplastic anemia. Patients chosen for sequencing had shown CD8+CD57+ cell expansion by flow cytometry. The patients all had a severe acquired aplastic anemia diagnosis. CDR3 length equals 13 residues. Germline CDR1 is MNHEY and CDR2 is SVGEGT. Trimming shortened V by 2 bases and J by 1 base, and 5 bases separated the two germline ends. The template used for profiling TCR beta VDJ and CDR3 was genomic DNA. TCRdb re-called the reads with MiXCR, one entry per CDR3 protein. The top ten hold about 3% of the sample, which has about 160,000 distinct CDR3 sequences, more than 45% seen once.

Sequencing was carried out using sorted CD4+, CD8+, or CD8+CD57+ T cells (not recorded which) from PBMCs. The clonotype comes from a human donor with aplastic anemia. This chain links TRBV6-2 or TRBV6-3 with TRBJ1-2; D is unresolved. Here the CDR3 reads CASSYGVNYGYTF. CDR3 bases: TGTGCCAGCAGTTACGGCGTTAACTATGGCTACACCTTC.